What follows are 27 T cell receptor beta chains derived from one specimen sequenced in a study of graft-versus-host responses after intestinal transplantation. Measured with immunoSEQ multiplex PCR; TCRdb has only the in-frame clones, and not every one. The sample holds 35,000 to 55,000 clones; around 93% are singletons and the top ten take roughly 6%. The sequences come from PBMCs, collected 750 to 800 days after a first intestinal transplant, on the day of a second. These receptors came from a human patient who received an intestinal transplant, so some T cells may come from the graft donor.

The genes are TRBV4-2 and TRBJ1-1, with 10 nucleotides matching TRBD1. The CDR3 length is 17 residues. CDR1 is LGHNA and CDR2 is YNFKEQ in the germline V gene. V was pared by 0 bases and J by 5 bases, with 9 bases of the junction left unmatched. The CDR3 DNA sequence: TGTGCCAGCAGCCAAGAACTACTCAGGGACAGGGGAACTGAAGCTTTCTTT. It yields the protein CASSQELLRDRGTEAFF.

The CDR3 DNA sequence: TGCGCCAGCAGCTTACTAGCGGCCTACGAGCAGTACTTC. This encodes CASSLLAAYEQYF. The J gene is TRBJ2-7, the V gene TRBV5-1; TRBD2 matches at 8 bases. The CDR3 has 13 residues. Germline V lookup: CDR1 SGHRS, CDR2 YFSETQ. V shed 2 bases, J shed 2 bases, and the junction held 0 bases outside the gene matches.

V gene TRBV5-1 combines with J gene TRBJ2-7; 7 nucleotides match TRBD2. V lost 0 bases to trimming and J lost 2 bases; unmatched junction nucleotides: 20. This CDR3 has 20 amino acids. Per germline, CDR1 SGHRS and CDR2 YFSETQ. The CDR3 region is CASSLAPPNLLAGAAYEQYF. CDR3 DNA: TGCGCCAGCAGCTTGGCCCCTCCAAACCTTTTAGCGGGTGCTGCCTACGAGCAGTACTTC.

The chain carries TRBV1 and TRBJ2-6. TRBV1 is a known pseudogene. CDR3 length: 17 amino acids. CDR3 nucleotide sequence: TGCACCAGCAGCCAGAGCGAGGGGCCAGGGGGGGCCAACGTCCTGACTTTC. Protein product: CTSSQSEGPGGANVLTF.

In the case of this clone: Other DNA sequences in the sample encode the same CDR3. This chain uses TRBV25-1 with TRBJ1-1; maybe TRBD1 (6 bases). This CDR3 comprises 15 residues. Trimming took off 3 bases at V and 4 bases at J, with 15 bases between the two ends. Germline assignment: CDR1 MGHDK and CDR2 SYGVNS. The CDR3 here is CASSEWTARATEAFF. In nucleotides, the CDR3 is TGTGCCAGCAGTGAGTGGACAGCCCGGGCCACTGAAGCTTTCTTT.

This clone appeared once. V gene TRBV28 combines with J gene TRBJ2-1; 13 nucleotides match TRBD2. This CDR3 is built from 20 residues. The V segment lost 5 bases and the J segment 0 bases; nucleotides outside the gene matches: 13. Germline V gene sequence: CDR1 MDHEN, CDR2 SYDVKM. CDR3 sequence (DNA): TGTGCCAGCAGTGACGCCGGGACTAGCGGGGCACAGAGCTCCTACAATGAGCAGTTCTTC. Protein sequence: CASSDAGTSGAQSSYNEQFF.

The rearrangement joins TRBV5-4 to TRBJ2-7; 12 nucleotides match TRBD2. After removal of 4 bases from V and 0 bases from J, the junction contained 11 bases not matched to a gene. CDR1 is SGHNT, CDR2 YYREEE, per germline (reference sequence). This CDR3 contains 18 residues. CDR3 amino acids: CASSPGLAGFTISYEQYF. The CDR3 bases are TGTGCCAGCAGCCCGGGACTAGCGGGTTTTACAATCTCCTACGAGCAGTACTTC.

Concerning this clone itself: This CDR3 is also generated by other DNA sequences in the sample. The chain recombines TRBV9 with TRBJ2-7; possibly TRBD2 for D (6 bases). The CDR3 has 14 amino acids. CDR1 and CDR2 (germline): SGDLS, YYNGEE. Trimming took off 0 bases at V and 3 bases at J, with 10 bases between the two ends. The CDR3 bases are TGTGCCAGCAGCGTAGGTGGGGGGAACTACGAGCAGTACTTC. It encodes CASSVGGGNYEQYF.

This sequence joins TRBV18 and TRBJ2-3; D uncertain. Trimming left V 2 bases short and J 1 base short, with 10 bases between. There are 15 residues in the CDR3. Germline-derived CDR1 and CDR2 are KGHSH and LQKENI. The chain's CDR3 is CASSPFGPRTDTQYF. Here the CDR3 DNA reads TGTGCCAGCTCACCATTCGGGCCTCGCACAGATACGCAGTATTTT.

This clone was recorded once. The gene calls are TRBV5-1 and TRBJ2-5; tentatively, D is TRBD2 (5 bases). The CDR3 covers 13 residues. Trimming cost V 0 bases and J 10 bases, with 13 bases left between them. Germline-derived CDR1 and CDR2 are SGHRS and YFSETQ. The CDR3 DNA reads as TGCGCCAGCAGCTTGGCCGCCACGGGAATCCAGTACTTC. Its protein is CASSLAATGIQYF.

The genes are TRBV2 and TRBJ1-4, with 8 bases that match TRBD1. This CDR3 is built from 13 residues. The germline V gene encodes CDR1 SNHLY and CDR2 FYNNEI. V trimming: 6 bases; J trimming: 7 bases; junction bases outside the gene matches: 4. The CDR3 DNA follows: TGTGCCAGCAGGGTACAGGGGGTTGAAAAACTGTTTTTT. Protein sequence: CASRVQGVEKLFF.

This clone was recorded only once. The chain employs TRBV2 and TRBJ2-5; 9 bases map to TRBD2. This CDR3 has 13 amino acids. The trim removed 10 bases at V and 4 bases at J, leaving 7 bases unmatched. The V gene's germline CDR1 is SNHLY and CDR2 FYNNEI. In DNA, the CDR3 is TGTGCCACCTCTAGCGGGATCAGAGAGACCCAGTACTTC. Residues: CATSSGIRETQYF.

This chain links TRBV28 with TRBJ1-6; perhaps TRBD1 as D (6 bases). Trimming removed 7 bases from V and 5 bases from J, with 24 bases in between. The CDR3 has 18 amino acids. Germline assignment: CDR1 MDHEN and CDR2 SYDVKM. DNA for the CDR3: TGTGCCAGCACTCTACCCTACCTACAGGGAACCGATAATTCACCCCTCCACTTT. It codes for CASTLPYLQGTDNSPLHF.

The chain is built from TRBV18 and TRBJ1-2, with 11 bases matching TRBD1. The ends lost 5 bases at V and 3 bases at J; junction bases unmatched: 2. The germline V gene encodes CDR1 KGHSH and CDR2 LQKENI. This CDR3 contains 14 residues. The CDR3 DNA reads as TGTGCCAGCTCATCGGGACAGGGGGACTATGGCTACACCTTC. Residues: CASSSGQGDYGYTF.

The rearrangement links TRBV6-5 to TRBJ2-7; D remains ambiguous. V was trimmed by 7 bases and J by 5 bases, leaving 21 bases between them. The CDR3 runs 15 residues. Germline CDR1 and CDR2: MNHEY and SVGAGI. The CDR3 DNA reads TGTGCCAGCACAACCCAAAGAGGAATTCTGGACGAGCAGTACTTC. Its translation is CASTTQRGILDEQYF.

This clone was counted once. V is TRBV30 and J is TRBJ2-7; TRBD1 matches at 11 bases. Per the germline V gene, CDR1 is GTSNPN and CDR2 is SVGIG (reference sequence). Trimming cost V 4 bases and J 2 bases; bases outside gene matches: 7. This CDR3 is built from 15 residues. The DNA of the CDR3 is TGTGCCTGGATTAAAAGGACAGGGGGCGCCTACGAGCAGTACTTC. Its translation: CAWIKRTGGAYEQYF.

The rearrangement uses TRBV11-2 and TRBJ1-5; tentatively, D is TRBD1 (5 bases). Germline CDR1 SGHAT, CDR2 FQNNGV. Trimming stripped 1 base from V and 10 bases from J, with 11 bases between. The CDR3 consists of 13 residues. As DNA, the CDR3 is TGTGCCAGCAGCTTAGGCAGGGAACACCCCCAGCATTTT. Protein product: CASSLGREHPQHF.

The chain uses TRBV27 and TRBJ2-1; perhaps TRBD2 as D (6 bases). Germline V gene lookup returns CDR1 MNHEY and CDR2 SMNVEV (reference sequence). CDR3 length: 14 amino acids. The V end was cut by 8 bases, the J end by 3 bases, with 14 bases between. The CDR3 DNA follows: TGTGCCAGCCAATTGGACTACGGCTACAATGAGCAGTTCTTC. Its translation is CASQLDYGYNEQFF.

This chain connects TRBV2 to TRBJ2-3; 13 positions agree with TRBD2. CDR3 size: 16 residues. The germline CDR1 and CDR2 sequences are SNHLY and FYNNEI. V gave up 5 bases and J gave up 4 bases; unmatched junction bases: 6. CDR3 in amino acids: CASSRTSGSRADTQYF. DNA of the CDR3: TGTGCCAGCAGTCGGACTAGCGGGAGTCGCGCAGATACGCAGTATTTT.

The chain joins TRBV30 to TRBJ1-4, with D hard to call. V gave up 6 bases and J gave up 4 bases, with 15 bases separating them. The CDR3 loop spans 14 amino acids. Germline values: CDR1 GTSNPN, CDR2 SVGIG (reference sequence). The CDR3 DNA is TGTGCCTGTTATGGATCCGCACTTAATGAAAAACTGTTTTTT. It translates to CACYGSALNEKLFF.

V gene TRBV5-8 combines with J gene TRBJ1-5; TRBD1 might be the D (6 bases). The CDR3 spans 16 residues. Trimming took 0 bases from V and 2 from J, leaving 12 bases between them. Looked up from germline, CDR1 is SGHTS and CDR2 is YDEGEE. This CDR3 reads CASSLGGRGGNQPQHF. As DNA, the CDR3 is TGTGCCAGCAGCTTGGGGGGGCGCGGGGGCAATCAGCCCCAGCATTTT.

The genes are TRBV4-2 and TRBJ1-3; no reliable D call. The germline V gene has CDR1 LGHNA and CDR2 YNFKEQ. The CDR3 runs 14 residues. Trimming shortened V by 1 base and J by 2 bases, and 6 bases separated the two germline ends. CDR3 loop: CASSQGTAGNTIYF. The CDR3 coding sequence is TGTGCCAGCAGCCAAGGAACAGCTGGAAACACCATATATTTT.

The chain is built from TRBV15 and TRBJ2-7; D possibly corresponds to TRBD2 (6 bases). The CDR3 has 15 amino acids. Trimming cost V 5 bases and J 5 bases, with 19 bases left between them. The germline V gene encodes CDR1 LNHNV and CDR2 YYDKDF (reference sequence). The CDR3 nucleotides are TGTGCCACCAGCCCGACCGTGGAGGGCGTCCACGAGCAGTACTTC. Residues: CATSPTVEGVHEQYF.

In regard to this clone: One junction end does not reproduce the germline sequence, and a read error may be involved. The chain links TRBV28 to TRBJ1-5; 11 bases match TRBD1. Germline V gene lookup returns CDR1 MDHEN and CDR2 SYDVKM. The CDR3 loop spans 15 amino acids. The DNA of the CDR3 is TGTGCCAGCACTTTAGGGACAGGGGGTAGTCAGCCCCAGCATTTT. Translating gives CASTLGTGGSQPQHF.

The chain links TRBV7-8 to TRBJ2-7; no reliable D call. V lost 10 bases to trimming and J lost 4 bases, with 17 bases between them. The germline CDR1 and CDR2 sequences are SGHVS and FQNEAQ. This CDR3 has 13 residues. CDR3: CATRREQWYEQYF. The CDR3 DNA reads TGTGCCACCCGGAGAGAGCAATGGTACGAGCAGTACTTC.

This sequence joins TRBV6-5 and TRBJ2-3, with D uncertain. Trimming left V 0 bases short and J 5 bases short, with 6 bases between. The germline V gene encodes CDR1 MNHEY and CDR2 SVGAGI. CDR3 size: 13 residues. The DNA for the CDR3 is TGTGCCAGCAGTTACTCTTGGCTAGATACGCAGTATTTT. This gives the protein CASSYSWLDTQYF.

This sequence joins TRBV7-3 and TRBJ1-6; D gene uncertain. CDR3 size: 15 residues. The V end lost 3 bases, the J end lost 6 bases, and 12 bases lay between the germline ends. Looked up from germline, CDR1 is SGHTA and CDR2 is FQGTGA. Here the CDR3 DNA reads TGTGCCAGCAGCTTGTTAGGCACCCTTAATTCACCCCTCCACTTT. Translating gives CASSLLGTLNSPLHF.